This T cell receptor beta chain originates from a study of blood T cell repertoires in COVID-19 (dated by TCRdb to 2018 to 2021). Background for the entire study: Collaborator samples came from the United States, Italy and Spain and covered acute and convalescent phases of COVID-19. The prospective study material was composed of cDNA or gDNA derived from T cells, B-cell-depleted T cells, or PBMCs. Subjects who had been exposed to COVID-19, were actively infected with it, or had recovered from it provided the deeply sampled blood TCRbeta repertoires that made up the dataset. The repertoires were made available in a free public database intended to serve as a resource for research on the immune response to SARS-CoV-2. The samples were drawn from two sources: the first 160 participants of the ongoing ImmuneRACE study, and 1,200 or so subjects contributed by 6 global collaborators. The sample metadata nearly always contained a de-identified subject ID, COVID-19 status, age in years and sex. Where available, HLA class I and class II types were taken from metadata supplied by the sample provider and were not determined by assay-based typing.

The collaborating institutions used their own protocols to collect whole blood in K2EDTA tubes. For TCRbeta analysis, collaborator samples were shipped as frozen whole blood, as isolated PBMCs, or as DNA extracted from either sample type. Here V drops 5 bases and J drops 1 base, and the junction holds 9 bases not matched to any gene. CDR1 and CDR2, looked up from the germline V gene (reference sequence), are LGHDT and YNNKEL. From the cysteine up to the phenylalanine, the CDR3 has a length of 17 residues. The kept DNA is CDR3 alone, 51 bases in frame from the first base. The study at large found these results: How much clinical and demographic metadata was included differed by source and by participant, and the metadata was provided uncurated.

TCRbeta CDR3 regions were amplified from genomic DNA using the immunoSEQ Assay, a bias-controlled multiplex PCR. The study's processing was this. Nucleated cell counts per sample were estimated from amplification of reference gene primers within the assay. To quantify the absolute abundance of each unique TCRbeta CDR3 rearrangement, sequence reads were collapsed and filtered. For each sample, productive Simpson clonality was calculated as the square root of Simpson's diversity index over productive rearrangements. TCRdb took this table from immuneACCESS and kept in-frame rearrangements with V and J called. Such tables lack part of the clones; where checked against another copy, unresolved V genes explain under half of the gap, and the rest is unexplained. Clonal size and the V and J genes are those of that table, whereas D and trimming came from the DNA. This sample lists about 100,000 clones; roughly 80% were detected once. Jointly, the top ten make up around 4.5% of the sample.

As for this clone: No cognate antigen has been identified for it. It has no much larger one-base neighbor in the sample; base qualities were not kept.

Sequences were obtained from peripheral blood. The receptor was isolated from a man aged 55 to 70 with acute or convalescent COVID-19. The chain is made from TRBV3-1 (or the pseudogene TRBV3-2) and TRBJ1-2, with 11 junctional bases fitting TRBD1. The nucleotide sequence reads as follows: TGTGCCAGCAGCGCCCGGGACAGGGGGAGAAGTAACTATGGCTACACCTTC. This codes for CASSARDRGRSNYGYTF.